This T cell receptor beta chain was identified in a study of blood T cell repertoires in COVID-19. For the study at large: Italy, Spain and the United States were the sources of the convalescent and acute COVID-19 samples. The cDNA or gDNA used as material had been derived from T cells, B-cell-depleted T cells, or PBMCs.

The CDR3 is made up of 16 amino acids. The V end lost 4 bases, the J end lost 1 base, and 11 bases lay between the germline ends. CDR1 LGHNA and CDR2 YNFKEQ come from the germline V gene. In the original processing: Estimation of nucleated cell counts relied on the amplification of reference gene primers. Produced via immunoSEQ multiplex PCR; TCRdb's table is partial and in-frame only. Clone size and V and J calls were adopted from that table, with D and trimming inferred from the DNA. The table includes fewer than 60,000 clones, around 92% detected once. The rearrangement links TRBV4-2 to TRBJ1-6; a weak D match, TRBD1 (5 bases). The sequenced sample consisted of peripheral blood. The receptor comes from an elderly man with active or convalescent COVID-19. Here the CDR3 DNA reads TGTGCCAGCAGCCCAGGAGGGGAATCCTATAATTCACCCCTCCACTTT. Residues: CASSPGGESYNSPLHF.